The 10 T cell receptor beta chains presented below share a single source sample, sequenced in a study of cytomegalovirus exposure and HLA in healthy donors. 13 Jbeta primers and 60 Vbeta primers were used for the PCR. Generated by immunoSEQ multiplex PCR, the TCRdb table keeps only in-frame clones and is missing some. Of tens of thousands of clones listed, around 80% were seen once; the top ten hold roughly 3%. Material: PBMCs. The receptors stem from a man aged 50 or older in good health and CMV-seropositive.

This rearrangement joins TRBV25-1 to TRBJ1-1; tentative D call: TRBD1 (6 bases). Germline CDR1 is MGHDK and CDR2 is SYGVNS. V lost 8 bases, J lost 4 bases, and 17 bases lay in between. The CDR3 runs to 14 residues. The CDR3 DNA sequence: TGTGCCAGCGGGCCGAGGGGGGGATTCACTGAAGCTTTCTTT. It codes for CASGPRGGFTEAFF.

CDR3 nucleotide sequence: TGTGCCAGCAGTTTATCGGGACAGGGATTCGGAAATGAGCAGTTCTTC. Encoded protein: CASSLSGQGFGNEQFF. J is TRBJ2-1 and V is TRBV27; TRBD1 agrees at 9 bases. Trimming removed 0 bases from V and 7 bases from J; junction bases left unmatched: 7. The length of the CDR3 is 16 residues. Germline-derived CDR1 and CDR2 are MNHEY and SMNVEV (reference sequence).

The rearrangement links TRBV5-6 to TRBJ2-5; D might be TRBD2 (5 bases). Germline assignment: CDR1 SGHDT and CDR2 YYEEEE. V lost 2 bases and J 2 bases, leaving 10 bases between the germline ends. This CDR3 has 14 amino acids. The CDR3 DNA sequence: TGTGCCAGCAGCTTCGGGGTAGGGCAAGAGACCCAGTACTTC. Its translation: CASSFGVGQETQYF.

CDR3 region: CASSQDRTVNTGELFF. The CDR3 DNA sequence: TGCGCCAGCAGCCAAGATAGGACAGTAAACACCGGGGAGCTGTTTTTT. The chain is built from TRBV4-1 and TRBJ2-2, with a weak D call TRBD1 (6 bases). CDR1 and CDR2 from the germline V gene are MGHRA and YSYEKL. The CDR3 consists of 16 residues. V gave up 0 bases and J gave up 2 bases, with 10 bases separating them.

The chain couples TRBV11-3 to TRBJ2-2; maybe TRBD1 (5 bases). Trimming took 4 bases from V and 6 from J, leaving 18 bases between them. The CDR3 loop spans 16 amino acids. Germline values: CDR1 SGHNT, CDR2 YENEEA. The CDR3 loop is CASSSLAGHQPGELFF. As DNA, the CDR3 is TGTGCCAGCAGCTCACTTGCAGGACACCAACCCGGGGAGCTGTTTTTT.

V and J are TRBV27 and TRBJ2-5; 10 bases line up with TRBD1. CDR3 length equals 16 residues. CDR1 and CDR2 (germline): MNHEY, SMNVEV (reference sequence). Trimming at V came to 6 bases and at J to 5 bases, leaving 12 bases not matched to a gene. The CDR3 reads CASRPGTGATGETQYF. CDR3 coding DNA: TGTGCCAGCAGACCGGGGACAGGGGCTACCGGGGAGACCCAGTACTTC.

This clone occurred a few times. V is TRBV11-2 and J is TRBJ2-3, with D possibly being TRBD2 (5 bases). Germline CDR1 and CDR2: SGHAT and FQNNGV. The CDR3 length is 14 residues. Trimming cost V 1 base and J 2 bases, with 7 bases left between them. CDR3 sequence (DNA): TGTGCCAGCAGCTTAGCGGACTCCACAGATACGCAGTATTTT. This gives the protein CASSLADSTDTQYF.

The chain joins TRBV5-1 to TRBJ2-7; tentative D call: TRBD1 (7 bases). Trimming left V 4 bases short and J 3 bases short, with 17 bases between. Per germline, CDR1 SGHRS and CDR2 YFSETQ. The CDR3 length is 15 residues. CDR3 bases: TGCGCCAGCAGCGCTCGGGGGACAGCCGGCTACGAGCAGTACTTC. It codes for CASSARGTAGYEQYF.

The rearrangement joins TRBV13 to TRBJ2-1, with 9 bases matching TRBD2. J gave up 4 bases and V 5 bases, and 9 bases lay outside the gene matches. Germline lookup yields CDR1 PRHDT and CDR2 FYEKMQ (reference sequence). The CDR3 consists of 16 residues. The CDR3 DNA is TGTGCCAGCAGCCCCCCTAGCGGGATTAGATACAATGAGCAGTTCTTC. It specifies CASSPPSGIRYNEQFF. Looking up the rest from reference TRBV13 and TRBJ2-1 gives the full variable domain: AAGVIQSPRHLIKEKRETATLKCYPIPRHDTVYWYQQGPGQDPQFLISFYEKMQSDKGSIPDRFSAQQFSDYHSELNMSSLELGDSALYFCASSPPSGIRYNEQFFGPGTRLTVL.

Details on this clone: Its ends do not fully match the called genes, so a read error is possible. The V and J genes are TRBV18 and TRBJ2-7, with D hard to call. This CDR3 contains 14 residues. The germline V gene has CDR1 KGHSH and CDR2 LQKENI. The CDR3 bases are TGTACCAGCTCACCAAAAGCAGGCTCCTACGAGCAGTACTTC. This sequence encodes CTSSPKAGSYEQYF.